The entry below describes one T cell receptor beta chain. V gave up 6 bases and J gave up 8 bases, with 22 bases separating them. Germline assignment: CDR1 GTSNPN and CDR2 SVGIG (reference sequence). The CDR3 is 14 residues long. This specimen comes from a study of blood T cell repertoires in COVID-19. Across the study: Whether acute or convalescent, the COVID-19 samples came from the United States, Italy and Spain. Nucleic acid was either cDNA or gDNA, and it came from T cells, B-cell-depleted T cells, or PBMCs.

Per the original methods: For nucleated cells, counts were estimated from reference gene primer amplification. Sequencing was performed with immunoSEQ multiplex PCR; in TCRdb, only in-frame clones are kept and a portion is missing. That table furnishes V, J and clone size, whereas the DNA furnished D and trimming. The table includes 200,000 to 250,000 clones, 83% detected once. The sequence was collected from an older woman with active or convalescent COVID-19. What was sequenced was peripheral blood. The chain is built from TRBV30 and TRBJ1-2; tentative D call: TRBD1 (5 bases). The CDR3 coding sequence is TGTGCCTGCACGGGGGGGGGACCTCCAATGGGCTACACCTTC. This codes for CACTGGGPPMGYTF.